This passage covers 2 T cell receptor beta chains from one sample sequenced in a study of T cell responses to AZD1222 COVID-19 vaccine (dated by TCRdb to about 2021). Taken with the paper, the label for time point translates to: baseline before first vaccination. The treatment or condition label, as the study defines it: meningococcal conjugate vaccine given as trial control. Library generation was performed with the immunoSEQ multiplex PCR assay. TCRdb mirrors the immuneACCESS table, restricted to in-frame sequences. Some clones are absent from its copies; in checked studies, under half trace to an unresolved V gene, and the reason for the others is unknown. The sample includes about 150,000 clones, with about 91% observed a single time. The top ten clones comprise 3% to 3.5% of the sample. The sequenced sample was peripheral blood, obtained on day 0 of MenACWY control vaccination. These receptors all come from an adult in good health.

The chain is built from TRBV6-2 or TRBV6-3 and TRBJ1-5; D call uncertain. Germline CDR1 is MNHEY and CDR2 is SVGEGT. The CDR3 consists of 13 residues. Trimming stripped 6 bases from V and 6 bases from J, with 12 bases between. CDR3 in DNA: TGTGCCAGCAGCCCCCGAGGGAGTCAGCCCCAGCATTTT. Translating gives CASSPRGSQPQHF.

This chain connects TRBV5-4 to TRBJ2-1; 12 positions agree with TRBD1. Losses at the gene ends were 4 bases for V and 3 bases for J; bases not matched to a gene: 11. The germline V gene encodes CDR1 SGHNT and CDR2 YYREEE (reference sequence). CDR3 length: 18 residues. DNA for the CDR3: TGTGCCAGCAGCCCACCAACCGGGACAGGGGGCCTCTACAATGAGCAGTTCTTC. It translates to CASSPPTGTGGLYNEQFF.